The T cell receptor (beta chain) under discussion was sequenced for a study of blood T cells in healthy people across ages. This CDR3 region has 11 residues. V gave up 1 base and J gave up 6 bases, with 3 bases separating them. The germline CDR1 and CDR2 sequences are MGHRA and YSYEKL. A second PCR, run for roughly 7 to 11 cycles, used a sample-barcoded 5' primer plus a J-beta primer mix. A single record per CDR3 protein comes from TCRdb applying MiXCR to the 5' RACE reads. The profile shows fewer than 1,200,000 distinct CDR3 sequences, around 25% of them singletons. The same data also went into a second study, on T cells of mothers and their children.

J is TRBJ2-5 and V is TRBV4-1, with D hard to call. The source material was blood. The TCR comes from a girl aged 2-10 years in good health. Here the CDR3 reads CASSQAQTQYF. The CDR3 nucleotides are TGCGCCAGCAGCCAAGCTCAGACCCAGTACTTC.